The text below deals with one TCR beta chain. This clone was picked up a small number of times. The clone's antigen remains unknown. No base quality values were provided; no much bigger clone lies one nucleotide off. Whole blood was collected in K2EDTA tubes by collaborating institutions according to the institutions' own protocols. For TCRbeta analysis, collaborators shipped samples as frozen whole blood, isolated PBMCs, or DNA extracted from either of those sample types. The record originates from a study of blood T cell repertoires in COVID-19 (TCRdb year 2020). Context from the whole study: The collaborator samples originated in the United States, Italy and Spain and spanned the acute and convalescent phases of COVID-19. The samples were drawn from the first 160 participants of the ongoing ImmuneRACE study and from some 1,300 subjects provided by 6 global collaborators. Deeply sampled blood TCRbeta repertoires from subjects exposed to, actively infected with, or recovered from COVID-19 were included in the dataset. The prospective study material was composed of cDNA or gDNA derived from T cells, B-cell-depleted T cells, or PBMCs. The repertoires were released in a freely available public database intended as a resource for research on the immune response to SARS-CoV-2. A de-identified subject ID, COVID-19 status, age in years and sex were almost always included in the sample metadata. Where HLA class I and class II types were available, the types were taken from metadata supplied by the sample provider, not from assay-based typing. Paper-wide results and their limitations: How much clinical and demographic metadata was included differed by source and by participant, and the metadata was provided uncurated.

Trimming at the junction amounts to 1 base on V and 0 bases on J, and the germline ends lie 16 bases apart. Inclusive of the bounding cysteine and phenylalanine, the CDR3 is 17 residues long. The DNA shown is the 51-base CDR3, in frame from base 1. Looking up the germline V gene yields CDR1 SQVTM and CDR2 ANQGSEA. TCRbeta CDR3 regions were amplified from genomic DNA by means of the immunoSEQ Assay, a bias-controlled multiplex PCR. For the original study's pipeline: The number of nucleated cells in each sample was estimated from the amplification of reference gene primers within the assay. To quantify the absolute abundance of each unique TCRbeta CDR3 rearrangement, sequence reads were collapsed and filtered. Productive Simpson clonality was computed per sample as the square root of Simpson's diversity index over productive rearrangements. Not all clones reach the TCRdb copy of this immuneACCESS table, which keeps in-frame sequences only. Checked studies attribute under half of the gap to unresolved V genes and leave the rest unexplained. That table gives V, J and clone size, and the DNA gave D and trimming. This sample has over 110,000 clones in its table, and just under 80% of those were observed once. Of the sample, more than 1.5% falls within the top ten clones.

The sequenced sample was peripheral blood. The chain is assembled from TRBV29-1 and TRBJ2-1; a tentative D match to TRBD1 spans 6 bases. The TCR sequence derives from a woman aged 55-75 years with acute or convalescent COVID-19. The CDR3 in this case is CSVEALTGKSSYNEQFF. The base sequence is TGCAGCGTTGAAGCACTTACAGGGAAAAGCTCCTACAATGAGCAGTTCTTC.